This paragraph covers one T cell receptor (beta chain) sequence. Measured with immunoSEQ multiplex PCR; TCRdb has only the in-frame clones, and not every one. The sample yields more than 2 million clones, over 85% seen once. This record belongs to a study of shared clonotypes between healthy human individuals. The CDR3 is made up of 16 amino acids. Deletions cut 3 bases from V and 4 bases from J, with 19 bases between. The germline V gene has CDR1 SGHTA and CDR2 FQGNSA. In the naive CD8 group, cells lacked CD45RO and were positively selected for CCR7, so terminally differentiated effector memory CD45RA+ cells were left out.

The receptor was derived from a young man in good health. Some clones in this sample may be carry-over from other donors' samples. Source material: naive CD8+ T cells from PBMCs. The rearrangement links TRBV7-2 to TRBJ2-7; D possibly matches TRBD1 or TRBD2 (7 bases each). The CDR3 loop reads CASSFPQGGLSYEQYF. For the CDR3, the DNA is TGTGCCAGCAGCTTCCCCCAGGGGGGGTTATCTTACGAGCAGTACTTC.